The 14 T cell receptor beta chains reported below all come from one sample, sequenced in a study of blood T cell repertoires in COVID-19. Libraries were prepared by immunoSEQ multiplex PCR; TCRdb keeps only in-frame clonotypes and omits some of them. The table has a few hundred thousand clones, approximately 82% seen once. Material for sequencing was peripheral blood. The receptors originated from a man in his fifties or sixties who had recovered from COVID-19.

The V gene is TRBV4-1, the J gene TRBJ1-1; a possible D gene is TRBD1 (6 bases). The germline V and J ends were trimmed by 0 bases and 2 bases, with 10 bases remaining between them. The CDR3 covers 15 residues. From germline, CDR1 is MGHRA and CDR2 YSYEKL. The CDR3 here is CASSQDRRGNTEAFF. CDR3 coding DNA: TGCGCCAGCAGCCAAGATCGCAGGGGCAACACTGAAGCTTTCTTT.

This clone showed up just once. This chain uses TRBV7-2 with TRBJ1-3; D uncertain. This CDR3 region has 15 residues. The germline CDR1 and CDR2 sequences are SGHTA and FQGNSA. The germline V and J ends were trimmed by 2 bases and 2 bases, with 10 bases remaining between them. The CDR3 is CASSLRGPPGNTIYF. DNA of the CDR3: TGTGCCAGCAGCTTACGGGGTCCCCCTGGAAACACCATATATTTT.

The chain links TRBV3-1 (or the pseudogene TRBV3-2) to TRBJ1-2; TRBD1 might be the D (6 bases). V lost 4 bases and J 4 bases, leaving 16 bases between the germline ends. Germline V gene lookup returns CDR1 LGHDT and CDR2 YNNKEL (reference sequence). The CDR3 runs 15 residues. CDR3 in DNA: TGTGCCAGCAGCCTAGGGACATCAGGCACCTATGGCTACACCTTC. Translation gives CASSLGTSGTYGYTF.

The chain couples TRBV30 to TRBJ1-2; 8 bases line up with TRBD1. Germline V gene data show CDR1 as GTSNPN and CDR2 as SVGIG (reference sequence). The V segment lost 0 bases and the J segment 7 bases; nucleotides outside the gene matches: 4. This CDR3 has 13 amino acids. In nucleotides, the CDR3 is TGTGCCTGGAGTGTACAGGGGGGCCTTGGCTACACCTTC. This codes for CAWSVQGGLGYTF.

This chain joins TRBV10-2 and TRBJ1-5; D not resolved. Between the trimmed V and J ends, which lost 3 bases and 4 bases, there was a span of 13 bases. CDR1 and CDR2 (germline): WSHSY, SAAADI. The CDR3 consists of 15 residues. DNA of the CDR3: TGCGCCAGCAGTGACGGTATGCTGATGAATCAGCCCCAGCATTTT. Amino acids: CASSDGMLMNQPQHF.

This clone appeared a few times. The CDR3 nucleotides read TGTGCCAGCTCCCCGACGGGAGGTACAAGAACCTATGGCTACACCTTC. Encoded protein: CASSPTGGTRTYGYTF. V gene TRBV18 combines with J gene TRBJ1-2; D is uncertain. CDR3 length equals 16 residues. V lost 6 bases and J 4 bases, leaving 21 bases between the germline ends. CDR1 and CDR2 (germline): KGHSH, LQKENI.

The V gene is TRBV29-1, the J gene TRBJ2-3, with D possibly being TRBD2 (7 bases). CDR1 is SQVTM, CDR2 ANQGSEA, per germline. The CDR3 sequence is 13 residues long. Between the trimmed V and J ends, which lost 6 bases and 5 bases, there was a span of 15 bases. CDR3 coding DNA: TGCAGCGTGCGCCGAGGGGGGGAAGATACGCAGTATTTT. Its protein product is CSVRRGGEDTQYF.

The chain joins TRBV5-1 to TRBJ2-3, with TRBD2 identical over 11 bases. The CDR3 covers 17 residues. With V trimmed by 0 bases and J by 5 bases, 8 bases remained unmatched. Germline V gives CDR1 SGHRS, CDR2 YFSETQ. The chain's CDR3 is CASSLGAGTSGGDTQYF. The CDR3 DNA reads as TGCGCCAGCAGCTTGGGGGCCGGGACTAGCGGAGGAGATACGCAGTATTTT.

CDR3 residues: CASSSQGTDTQYF. The CDR3 region has the DNA TGTGCCAGCAGCTCACAGGGAACAGATACGCAGTATTTT. The V call is TRBV7-8, the J call TRBJ2-3, with D possibly being TRBD1 (6 bases). V lost 4 bases and J 3 bases, leaving 8 bases between the germline ends. Per the germline V gene, CDR1 is SGHVS and CDR2 is FQNEAQ. The CDR3 extends over 13 amino acids.

This clone came up a few times. V gene TRBV18 combines with J gene TRBJ1-1; D uncertain. Germline CDR1 and CDR2: KGHSH and LQKENI. V was shortened by 6 bases and J by 6 bases, with 17 bases between the two germline ends. The CDR3 runs 14 residues. CDR3 DNA sequence: TGTGCCAGCTCTGGGGAGGTCCTCGGGTCTGAAGCTTTCTTT. Protein sequence: CASSGEVLGSEAFF.

The chain combines TRBV5-1 with TRBJ1-5; a weak D match, TRBD1 (5 bases). The CDR3 sequence is 15 residues long. V was pared by 0 bases and J by 1 base, with 8 bases between. CDR1 is SGHRS and CDR2 is YFSETQ in the germline V gene. The CDR3: CASSLEGSSNQPQHF. The DNA for the CDR3 is TGCGCCAGCAGCTTGGAGGGGTCCAGCAATCAGCCCCAGCATTTT.

This clone has more than one count but fewer than ten. The CDR3 nucleotides are TGTGCCAGCAGCCCCCAGGGGGCCATGGAGGCTTTCTTT. The encoded protein is CASSPQGAMEAFF. The chain has TRBV3-1 (or the pseudogene TRBV3-2) and TRBJ1-1; 8 bases fit TRBD1. Germline CDR1 LGHDT, CDR2 YNNKEL (reference sequence). The CDR3 contains 13 residues. V dropped 4 bases and J dropped 11; count of bases not matched to a gene: 9.

The chain combines TRBV2 with TRBJ1-5; no firm D call. The CDR3 is 14 amino acids. Trimming took off 1 base at V and 9 bases at J, with 13 bases between the two ends. The germline V gene has CDR1 SNHLY and CDR2 FYNNEI. The CDR3 bases are TGTGCCAGCAGTGAAGTATCGTGGGCCTGGCCCCAGCATTTT. This encodes CASSEVSWAWPQHF.

This clone was seen only a few times. The chain links TRBV5-1 to TRBJ1-6, with D perhaps matching TRBD1 (6 bases). The germline gives CDR1 SGHRS, CDR2 YFSETQ. The CDR3 contains 15 residues. Trimming shortened V by 0 bases and J by 7 bases, and 11 bases separated the two germline ends. The CDR3: CASSLDRVVNSPLHF. The CDR3 DNA reads TGCGCCAGCAGCTTGGACAGGGTTGTAAATTCACCCCTCCACTTT.